The 19 T cell receptor beta chains below come from one sample, sequenced in a study of shared clonotypes between healthy human individuals. Assay used: immunoSEQ multiplex PCR; TCRdb lists only in-frame clones, some missing. The profile shows some 2,000,000 clones, 90% to 96% of them singletons. Sequenced material: naive CD4+ T cells sorted from blood. Documented subset: CD45RA+ positively selected. These receptors were obtained from a man between 18 and 35 years old in good health.

The chain joins TRBV6-1 to TRBJ2-7; D call uncertain. The CDR3 runs to 14 residues. The V gene lost 2 bases and the J gene lost 3 bases, with 11 bases spanning the gap. CDR1 MNHNS and CDR2 SASEGT come from the germline V gene. CDR3 DNA: TGTGCCAGCAGTGAAAAGGGCATTTACTACGAGCAGTACTTC. It specifies CASSEKGIYYEQYF.

This chain links TRBV6-1 with TRBJ1-1; TRBD1 agrees at 7 bases. CDR3 size: 15 residues. V trimming: 4 bases; J trimming: 4 bases; junction bases outside the gene matches: 9. In germline, CDR1 is MNHNS, CDR2 SASEGT. The CDR3 DNA follows: TGTGCCAGCAGTGTGAGCCAAGCAGGGGGCACTGAAGCTTTCTTT. Protein: CASSVSQAGGTEAFF.

In DNA form, the CDR3 reads TGTGCCAGCAGCTTGGAACGGGGGGGTTCGACAGATACGCAGTATTTT. Its protein is CASSLERGGSTDTQYF. The chain uses TRBV5-4 and TRBJ2-3; 8 nucleotides agree with TRBD2. There are 16 residues in the CDR3. CDR1 SGHNT and CDR2 YYREEE come from the germline V gene (reference sequence). J gave up 3 bases and V 0 bases, and 6 bases lay outside the gene matches. The variable domain in full, completed from reference TRBV5-4 and TRBJ2-3, reads ETGVTQSPTHLIKTRGQQVTLRCSSQSGHNTVSWYQQALGQGPQFIFQYYREEENGRGNFPPRFSGLQFPNYSSELNVNALELDDSALYLCASSLERGGSTDTQYFGPGTRLTVL.

The V call is TRBV5-5, the J call TRBJ1-4, with 7 bases that match TRBD1. This CDR3 comprises 15 residues. Per the germline V gene, CDR1 is SGHKS and CDR2 is YYEKEE (reference sequence). With V trimmed by 2 bases and J by 4 bases, 5 bases remained unmatched. The CDR3, as DNA: TGTGCCAGCAGCTTTTCGCCAGGGGGTAATGAAAAACTGTTTTTT. It specifies CASSFSPGGNEKLFF. Together with reference TRBV5-5 and TRBJ1-4, the CDR3 gives the full variable domain: DAGVTQSPTHLIKTRGQQVTLRCSPISGHKSVSWYQQVLGQGPQFIFQYYEKEERGRGNFPDRFSARQFPNYSSELNVNALLLGDSALYLCASSFSPGGNEKLFFGSGTQLSVL.

For this clone: The same CDR3 can be traced to other DNA sequences in this sample. V usage is TRBV19 and J usage is TRBJ2-7; D is unresolved. The germline V gene encodes CDR1 LNHDA and CDR2 SQIVND (reference sequence). Trimming took off 0 bases at V and 1 base at J, with 4 bases between the two ends. CDR3 length: 13 residues. Written as DNA, the CDR3 is TGTGCCAGTAGTATAGACCCTTCCTACGAGCAGTACTTC. As protein: CASSIDPSYEQYF.

The J gene is TRBJ1-2, the V gene TRBV18; 9 nucleotides agree with TRBD1. The J segment lost 3 bases and the V segment lost 0 bases, leaving 5 bases of the junction unmatched. The CDR3 is 16 residues long. Germline-derived CDR1 and CDR2 are KGHSH and LQKENI. Here the CDR3 reads CASSPPGTGNYYGYTF. CDR3 sequence (DNA): TGTGCCAGCTCACCACCCGGGACAGGGAACTACTATGGCTACACCTTC.

The chain joins TRBV5-1 to TRBJ1-1, with 10 positions matching TRBD1. With V trimmed by 5 bases and J by 3 bases, 7 bases remained unmatched. The germline V gene has CDR1 SGHRS and CDR2 YFSETQ. CDR3 size: 15 residues. The CDR3 region has the DNA TGCGCCAGCAGGCCGGGACAGGGGAGGGACACTGAAGCTTTCTTT. Protein sequence: CASRPGQGRDTEAFF.

The J gene is TRBJ2-7, the V gene TRBV4-1, with D perhaps being TRBD1 or TRBD2 (7 bases each). This CDR3 has 15 residues. The germline V gene encodes CDR1 MGHRA and CDR2 YSYEKL. V was cut by 3 bases and J by 2 bases, with 14 bases left in between. CDR3 protein: CASSHQQGTTYEQYF. The CDR3, as DNA: TGCGCCAGCAGCCACCAACAGGGGACTACCTACGAGCAGTACTTC.

The chain employs TRBV27 and TRBJ2-7; the match to TRBD1 covers 9 bases. The CDR3 length is 19 residues. Germline loops: CDR1 MNHEY, CDR2 SMNVEV (reference sequence). Trimming took 2 bases from V and 0 from J; bases not matched to a gene: 14. In DNA form, the CDR3 reads TGTGCCAGCAGTTTAAAACAGGGGGCTTCCTACGCGAGCTCCTACGAGCAGTACTTC. It is translated as CASSLKQGASYASSYEQYF.

The rearrangement uses TRBV6-1 and TRBJ2-1; the match to TRBD2 covers 13 bases. The ends lost 3 bases at V and 5 bases at J; junction bases unmatched: 7. The CDR3 is 17 residues long. CDR1 is MNHNS and CDR2 is SASEGT in the germline V gene. The CDR3 loop reads CASSEGPGLAGNNEQFF. The CDR3 DNA is TGTGCCAGCAGTGAGGGCCCGGGACTAGCGGGGAACAATGAGCAGTTCTTC.

The chain is built from TRBV27 and TRBJ2-7; no clear D gene. The CDR3 runs 14 residues. Trimming took 4 bases from V and 0 from J, leaving 10 bases between them. The germline gives CDR1 MNHEY, CDR2 SMNVEV (reference sequence). The DNA for the CDR3 is TGTGCCAGCAGTTACAGAGCCCCCTCCTACGAGCAGTACTTC. This encodes CASSYRAPSYEQYF.

This chain connects TRBV6-5 to TRBJ1-2; D possibly corresponds to TRBD1 (6 bases). This CDR3 spans 15 amino acids. The ends were cut back, 6 bases at V and 4 bases at J, with 18 bases in the middle. The V gene's germline CDR1 is MNHEY and CDR2 SVGAGI. The CDR3 loop reads CASRAGTKIPYGYTF. The CDR3 DNA sequence: TGTGCCAGCAGGGCCGGGACAAAAATACCCTATGGCTACACCTTC.

This sequence joins TRBV11-2 and TRBJ2-5, with D perhaps TRBD2 (6 bases). V gave up 7 bases and J gave up 7 bases, with 19 bases separating them. The CDR3 covers 14 residues. The germline gives CDR1 SGHAT, CDR2 FQNNGV. The CDR3 loop is CASNTRTGVGTQYF. The DNA of the CDR3 is TGTGCCAGCAACACCCGGACGGGGGTTGGGACCCAGTACTTC.

V usage is TRBV10-2 and J usage is TRBJ1-3, with D possibly being TRBD1 (5 bases). The germline V gene encodes CDR1 WSHSY and CDR2 SAAADI. The CDR3 has 17 residues. Trimming removed 6 bases at V and 7 bases at J, with 25 bases between. The CDR3 reads CASRPSGQGPLGNTIYF. The CDR3 DNA sequence: TGCGCCAGCAGGCCTTCCGGGCAGGGACCCTTAGGTAACACCATATATTTT.

The genes are TRBV6-1 and TRBJ1-1; TRBD1 aligns across 10 bases. The germline V gene encodes CDR1 MNHNS and CDR2 SASEGT. This CDR3 is 17 amino acids long. V dropped 4 bases and J dropped 1; count of bases not matched to a gene: 9. The CDR3 coding sequence is TGTGCCAGCAGTGGACACCCGGGACAGGGGTCGAACACTGAAGCTTTCTTT. As protein: CASSGHPGQGSNTEAFF.

This rearrangement joins TRBV14 to TRBJ2-7; D is possibly TRBD1 (5 bases). This CDR3 comprises 15 residues. Looked up from germline, CDR1 is SGHDN and CDR2 is FVKESK. V was pared by 4 bases and J by 5 bases, with 18 bases between. Here the CDR3 reads CASSLLRAPEDEQYF. CDR3 DNA: TGTGCCAGCAGCCTCCTCAGGGCTCCCGAGGACGAGCAGTACTTC.

The J gene is TRBJ2-6, the V gene TRBV4-1; 9 bases are shared with TRBD2. The CDR3 covers 18 residues. V shed 0 bases and J 3 bases; nucleotides not matched to a gene: 6. Germline loops: CDR1 MGHRA, CDR2 YSYEKL. CDR3 in DNA: TGCGCCAGCAGCCAAGATAGGGGACTAGCATATGGGGCCAACGTCCTGACTTTC. Translation: CASSQDRGLAYGANVLTF.

This chain connects TRBV6-1 to TRBJ2-7, with a weak D call TRBD1 (6 bases). CDR3 length: 13 amino acids. Germline V gene lookup returns CDR1 MNHNS and CDR2 SASEGT. The V gene lost 6 bases and the J gene lost 7 bases, with 16 bases spanning the gap. In nucleotides, the CDR3 is TGTGCCAGCAGGAAGGACAGTAGGCCGGAGCAGTACTTC. This translates into CASRKDSRPEQYF.

The chain joins TRBV6-1 to TRBJ1-4; D perhaps matches TRBD1 (5 bases). Deletions cut 6 bases from V and 7 bases from J, with 12 bases between. CDR1 and CDR2 from the germline V gene are MNHNS and SASEGT. The CDR3 sequence is 13 residues long. The CDR3 nucleotides are TGTGCCAGCAGCTACACCGGGGGTGAAAAACTGTTTTTT. Residues: CASSYTGGEKLFF.